These 17 T cell receptor beta chains came from one sample sequenced in a study of cytomegalovirus exposure and HLA in healthy donors. The table came from immunoSEQ multiplex PCR; TCRdb's copy has only in-frame clones and leaves some out. Of about 63,000 clones in the sample, around 90% are singletons; the top ten hold approximately 1.2%. Input material: PBMCs. The source is a woman younger than 35 in good health and CMV-seronegative.

V gene TRBV19 combines with J gene TRBJ1-5, with D possibly TRBD1 on 5 matching bases. Germline V gene data show CDR1 as LNHDA and CDR2 as SQIVND (reference sequence). CDR3 length equals 14 residues. The ends were cut back, 6 bases at V and 2 bases at J, with 11 bases in the middle. CDR3 loop: CASSRGIGNQPQHF. CDR3 coding DNA: TGTGCCAGTAGCCGGGGGATTGGCAATCAGCCCCAGCATTTT.

DNA for the CDR3: TGCGCCAGCAGTGAGACCGACAGCAGCTCTGGAAACACCATATATTTT. It specifies CASSETDSSSGNTIYF. The gene calls are TRBV10-1 and TRBJ1-3, with TRBD1 as a possible D gene (5 bases). The length of the CDR3 is 16 residues. Germline V gives CDR1 WNHNN, CDR2 SYGVQD (reference sequence). V was shortened by 2 bases and J by 0 bases, with 11 bases between the two germline ends.

The chain employs TRBV5-8 and TRBJ1-1; D perhaps matches TRBD1 (5 bases). Trimming took off 5 bases at V and 3 bases at J, with 11 bases between the two ends. The CDR3 runs 13 residues. The germline CDR1 and CDR2 sequences are SGHTS and YDEGEE. DNA of the CDR3: TGTGCCAGCAGTATTAACAGGTACACTGAAGCTTTCTTT. Its translation is CASSINRYTEAFF.

The chain combines TRBV15 with TRBJ2-7, with a possible D match to TRBD1 (6 bases). V lost 1 base to trimming and J lost 1 base, with 14 bases between them. The CDR3 is 16 residues long. The germline V gene has CDR1 LNHNV and CDR2 YYDKDF (reference sequence). CDR3 residues: CATSRVGGTSSYEQYF. The CDR3 nucleotides are TGTGCCACCAGCAGAGTGGGTGGGACATCATCCTACGAGCAGTACTTC.

The chain employs TRBV6-6 and TRBJ2-7; D unclear. The length of the CDR3 is 13 residues. Per germline, CDR1 MNHNY and CDR2 SVGAGI (reference sequence). V lost 6 bases and J 0 bases, leaving 9 bases between the germline ends. In DNA, the CDR3 is TGTGCCAGCAGGCCGCCCAGCTCCTACGAGCAGTACTTC. Protein product: CASRPPSSYEQYF.

V is TRBV7-6 and J is TRBJ2-3; weak D call: TRBD2 (6 bases). The CDR3 has 16 amino acids. Per germline, CDR1 SGHVS and CDR2 FNYEAQ. Trimming pared 5 bases from V and 4 bases from J, leaving 19 bases between. CDR3 in amino acids: CASSPLHGRYADTQYF. The CDR3 DNA sequence: TGTGCCAGCAGCCCCTTACATGGGAGGTACGCAGATACGCAGTATTTT. Using reference TRBV7-6 and TRBJ2-3 for the parts outside the CDR3, the full variable domain is GAGVSQSPRYKVTKRGQDVALRCDPISGHVSLYWYRQALGQGPEFLTYFNYEAQQDKSGLPNDRFSAERPEGSISTLTIQRTEQRDSAMYRCASSPLHGRYADTQYFGPGTRLTVL.

This clone showed up just once. The J gene is TRBJ2-1, the V gene TRBV27, with unresolved D. Trimming took 5 bases from V and 10 from J, leaving 15 bases between them. CDR1 and CDR2 (germline): MNHEY, SMNVEV (reference sequence). CDR3 length: 13 residues. CDR3 in amino acids: CASSPPGHGEQFF. The CDR3 bases are TGTGCCAGCAGTCCCCCAGGTCATGGAGAGCAGTTCTTC.

The chain uses TRBV29-1 and TRBJ1-4; the D gene is possibly TRBD1 (5 bases). The CDR3 loop spans 13 amino acids. Trimming removed 1 base from V and 3 bases from J, with 6 bases in between. Per the germline V gene, CDR1 is SQVTM and CDR2 is ANQGSEA. The CDR3 region has the DNA TGCAGCGTTGAAGTGGGGCCTAATGAAAAACTGTTTTTT. Protein: CSVEVGPNEKLFF.

This clone was seen a few times. The chain joins TRBV19 to TRBJ1-2; D gene unclear. Germline values: CDR1 LNHDA, CDR2 SQIVND (reference sequence). V was pared by 4 bases and J by 5 bases, with 17 bases between. The CDR3 runs 15 residues. The CDR3, as DNA: TGTGCCAGTAGTAGTCTAAGGAGCTATGGTTATGGCTACACCTTC. This sequence encodes CASSSLRSYGYGYTF. Full variable domain (remainder filled in from reference TRBV19 and TRBJ1-2): DGGITQSPKYLFRKEGQNVTLSCEQNLNHDAMYWYRQDPGQGLRLIYYSQIVNDFQKGDIAEGYSVSREKKESFPLTVTSAQKNPTAFYLCASSSLRSYGYGYTFGSGTRLTVV.

V gene TRBV5-8 combines with J gene TRBJ2-3; a possible D gene is TRBD1 (6 bases). Germline CDR1 reads SGHTS; CDR2 reads YDEGEE. Between the trimmed V and J ends, which lost 0 bases and 2 bases, there was a span of 13 bases. The CDR3 runs to 16 residues. As DNA, the CDR3 is TGTGCCAGCAGCTTGGGGACAGACTATCCCACAGATACGCAGTATTTT. Translating gives CASSLGTDYPTDTQYF. The full variable domain, completed using reference TRBV5-8 and TRBJ2-3, is EAGVTQSPTHLIKTRGQQATLRCSPISGHTSVYWYQQALGLGLQFLLWYDEGEERNRGNFPPRFSGRQFPNYSSELNVNALELEDSALYLCASSLGTDYPTDTQYFGPGTRLTVL.

V and J are TRBV9 and TRBJ2-3; TRBD2 agrees at 10 bases. The length of the CDR3 is 18 residues. J gave up 7 bases and V 0 bases, and 14 bases lay outside the gene matches. CDR1 and CDR2 (germline): SGDLS, YYNGEE. CDR3 sequence (DNA): TGTGCCAGCAGCGTAGAGGTTCTAGCGGGAGATTCCCAGAATACGCAGTATTTT. Amino acid sequence: CASSVEVLAGDSQNTQYF. The full variable domain, rest sourced from reference TRBV9 and TRBJ2-3, is DSGVTQTPKHLITATGQRVTLRCSPRSGDLSVYWYQQSLDQGLQFLIQYYNGEERAKGNILERFSAQQFPDLHSELNLSSLELGDSALYFCASSVEVLAGDSQNTQYFGPGTRLTVL.

The J gene is TRBJ2-3, the V gene TRBV28, with D perhaps TRBD2 (6 bases). Germline V CDR1 and CDR2: MDHEN, SYDVKM. Trimming shortened V by 9 bases and J by 6 bases, and 22 bases separated the two germline ends. The CDR3 totals 15 residues. The CDR3 sequence: CARCPRLVDLDTQYF. As DNA, the CDR3 is TGTGCCAGGTGCCCGAGACTAGTAGATCTGGATACGCAGTATTTT.

The chain joins TRBV28 to TRBJ2-7; TRBD2 matches 11 bases. CDR3 length: 16 amino acids. Germline V gives CDR1 MDHEN, CDR2 SYDVKM. Unmatched junction bases numbered 8, after V lost 4 bases and J lost 3 bases. The CDR3 region is CASSSPSSGGFYEQYF. The CDR3 bases are TGTGCCAGCAGTTCGCCCTCTAGCGGGGGGTTCTACGAGCAGTACTTC.

The CDR3 loop is CASRPTGGNQPQHF. The CDR3 DNA reads as TGTGCCAGTAGACCGACAGGGGGCAATCAGCCCCAGCATTTT. This sequence joins TRBV19 and TRBJ1-5; TRBD1 agrees at 8 bases. Trimming at V came to 6 bases and at J to 2 bases, leaving 3 bases not matched to a gene. The germline V gene has CDR1 LNHDA and CDR2 SQIVND (reference sequence). The CDR3 covers 14 residues.

As to this clone: The same CDR3 arises from other DNA sequences in this sample as well. The chain has TRBV27 and TRBJ2-7; no firm D call. Germline loops: CDR1 MNHEY, CDR2 SMNVEV (reference sequence). The CDR3 covers 13 residues. V lost 2 bases and J 3 bases, leaving 8 bases between the germline ends. CDR3 residues: CASSLGQNYEQYF. In DNA, the CDR3 is TGTGCCAGCAGTTTAGGGCAGAACTACGAGCAGTACTTC.

The chain carries TRBV11-2 and TRBJ2-1, with 11 nucleotides matching TRBD2. Germline V gene sequence: CDR1 SGHAT, CDR2 FQNNGV. V shed 3 bases, J shed 8 bases, and the junction held 15 bases outside the gene matches. This CDR3 is 18 amino acids long. CDR3 in amino acids: CASSFKLVRASGGHEQFF. The CDR3 DNA is TGTGCCAGCAGCTTCAAGTTGGTTCGGGCTAGCGGGGGGCATGAGCAGTTCTTC.

This clone was seen once. The J gene is TRBJ1-6, the V gene TRBV2; 7 nucleotides agree with TRBD1. V lost 2 bases, J lost 9 bases, and 13 bases stayed unmatched. The CDR3 runs to 17 residues. In germline, CDR1 is SNHLY, CDR2 FYNNEI. CDR3 coding DNA: TGTGCCAGCAGTGAAAGGGGGCATCAGGGCTTGGGTTCACCCCTCCACTTT. As protein: CASSERGHQGLGSPLHF.